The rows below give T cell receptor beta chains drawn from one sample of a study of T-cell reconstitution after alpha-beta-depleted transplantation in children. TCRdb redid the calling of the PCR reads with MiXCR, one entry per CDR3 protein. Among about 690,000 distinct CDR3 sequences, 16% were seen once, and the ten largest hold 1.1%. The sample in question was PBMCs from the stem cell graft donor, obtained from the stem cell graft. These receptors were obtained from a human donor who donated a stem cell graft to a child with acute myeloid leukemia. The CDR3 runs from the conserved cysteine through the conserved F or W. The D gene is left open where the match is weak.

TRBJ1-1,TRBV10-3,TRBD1,CATRDRGVSTEAFF
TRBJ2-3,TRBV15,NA,CATSRDNSPTDTQYF
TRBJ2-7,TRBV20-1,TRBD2,CSAYASGENYEQYF
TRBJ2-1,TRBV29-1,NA,CSVGSINEQFF
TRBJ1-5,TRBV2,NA,CATHDRNNQPQHF
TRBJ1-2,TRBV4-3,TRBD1,CASSQAGTGGVGGYTF
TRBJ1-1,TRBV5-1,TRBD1,CASSYTGTGHTEAFF
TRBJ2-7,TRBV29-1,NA,CSVELSTGYEQYF
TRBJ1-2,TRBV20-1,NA,CTPGELEGYTF
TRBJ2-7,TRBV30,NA,CAWSGATGPEQYF
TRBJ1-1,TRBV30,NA,CAWIQSWAEAFF
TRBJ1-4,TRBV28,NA,CASSFSLLESHGEKLFF
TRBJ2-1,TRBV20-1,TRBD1,CSAIPRDRVYNEQFF
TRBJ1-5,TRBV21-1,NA,CASSKGQGDGQPQHF
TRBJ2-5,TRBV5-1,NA,CASSLWQGGETQYF
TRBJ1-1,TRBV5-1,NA,CASSLAEGLRTEAFF
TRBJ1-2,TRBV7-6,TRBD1,CASSLTGQGSGYTF
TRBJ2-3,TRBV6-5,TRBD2,CASRGGGTDTQYF
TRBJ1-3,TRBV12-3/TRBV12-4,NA,CASSFGGGGNTIYF
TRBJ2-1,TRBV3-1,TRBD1,CASSLRDRAAKMYNEQFF
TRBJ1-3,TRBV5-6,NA,CASSLEELPGNTIYF
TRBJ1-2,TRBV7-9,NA,CASSLIEGYGYTF
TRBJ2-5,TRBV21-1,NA,CASSKEAGGRETQYF
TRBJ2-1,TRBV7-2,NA,CASSYGTFNEQFF
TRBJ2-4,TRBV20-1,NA,CSAILGGLAKNIQYF
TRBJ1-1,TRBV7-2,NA,CASSPGPPEAFF
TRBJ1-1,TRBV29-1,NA,CSVDEGDNTEAFF
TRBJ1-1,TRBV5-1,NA,CASSLDLNTEAFF
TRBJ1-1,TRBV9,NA,CASSVGVTGTEAFF
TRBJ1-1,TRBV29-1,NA,CSVDNATQANTEAFF
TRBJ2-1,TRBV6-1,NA,CATNGRGQLGNEQFF
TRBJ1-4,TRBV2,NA,CASCLTTGGGEKLFF
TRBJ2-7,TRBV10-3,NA,CAISEPGGVYEQYF
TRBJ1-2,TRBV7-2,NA,CASSLFRDNYGYTF
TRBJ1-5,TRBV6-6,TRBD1,CASGGTANQPQHF
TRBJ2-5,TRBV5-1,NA,CASSSQGRTETQYF
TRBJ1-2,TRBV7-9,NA,CASRPKGTGTPGYTF